These 8 T cell receptor beta chains came from one sample sequenced in a study of T cell responses to AZD1222 COVID-19 vaccine. Method: immunoSEQ multiplex PCR; TCRdb's copy keeps in-frame clones and lacks some. The repertoire has about 140,000 clones, 80% to 90% of them found once; the top ten carry about 3%. The starting material was peripheral blood, obtained on day 0 of AZD1222 vaccination. These receptors all stem from an adult in good health.

V usage is TRBV6-1 and J usage is TRBJ1-2; D is unresolved. Trimming took 1 base from V and 4 from J, leaving 13 bases between them. The CDR3 sequence is 15 residues long. Per the germline V gene, CDR1 is MNHNS and CDR2 is SASEGT. The chain's CDR3 is CASSEDPYGRYGYTF. The CDR3 region has the DNA TGTGCCAGCAGTGAAGACCCATACGGGCGCTATGGCTACACCTTC.

The V and J genes are TRBV12-3 or TRBV12-4 and TRBJ1-2; 9 bases agree with TRBD1. V lost 7 bases, J lost 2 bases, and 2 bases stayed unmatched. The CDR3 has 13 residues. CDR3 DNA: TGTGCCAGCAACGACAGGGGGAACTATGGCTACACCTTC. Its protein product is CASNDRGNYGYTF.

The genes are TRBV6-2 or TRBV6-3 and TRBJ1-5; no firm D call. The CDR3 contains 15 residues. Looked up from germline, CDR1 is MNHEY and CDR2 is SVGEGT. The germline V and J ends were trimmed by 6 bases and 5 bases, with 17 bases remaining between them. The CDR3 sequence is CASSYLGRTDQPQHF. CDR3 nucleotide sequence: TGTGCCAGCAGCTATCTTGGCCGGACGGATCAGCCCCAGCATTTT.

This clone was seen more than once but under ten times. V is TRBV10-2 and J is TRBJ1-4; possible D gene TRBD1, 5 bases. CDR1 and CDR2 (germline): WSHSY, SAAADI. Deletions cut 6 bases from V and 8 bases from J, with 13 bases between. The CDR3 totals 13 residues. The CDR3 is CASRSGGGEKLFF. The CDR3 DNA reads as TGCGCCAGCAGGAGCGGGGGAGGGGAAAAACTGTTTTTT.

This rearrangement joins TRBV10-3 to TRBJ1-4; a possible D gene is TRBD1 (6 bases). CDR1 is ENHRY, CDR2 SYGVKD, per germline. The CDR3 is 13 residues long. The ends were cut back, 10 bases at V and 6 bases at J, with 15 bases in the middle. CDR3: CATGGQGDEKLFF. CDR3 nucleotides: TGTGCCACCGGGGGCCAGGGTGATGAAAAACTGTTTTTT.

The chain combines TRBV10-3 with TRBJ1-2, with 12 bases lining up with TRBD1. CDR3 length equals 15 residues. CDR1 is ENHRY and CDR2 is SYGVKD in the germline V gene. After removal of 6 bases from V and 3 bases from J, the junction contained 5 bases not matched to a gene. CDR3 region: CAIRAGTGGDYGYTF. Here the CDR3 DNA reads TGTGCCATCAGGGCGGGGACAGGGGGCGACTATGGCTACACCTTC.

The chain links TRBV28 to TRBJ1-2, with a weak D call TRBD1 (6 bases). CDR1 is MDHEN, CDR2 SYDVKM, per germline. The V and J ends lost 2 bases and 7 bases respectively, with 20 bases between them. The CDR3 length is 16 residues. The CDR3 DNA sequence: TGTGCCAGCAGTTTACCCGACGGAAGACAGGTTCTTGGCTACACCTTC. This sequence encodes CASSLPDGRQVLGYTF.

The chain joins TRBV19 to TRBJ2-3; tentatively, D is TRBD2 (5 bases). CDR3 length: 15 amino acids. V was shortened by 1 base and J by 2 bases, with 10 bases between the two germline ends. Germline values: CDR1 LNHDA, CDR2 SQIVND (reference sequence). CDR3 amino acids: CASSIGGPFTDTQYF. CDR3 DNA sequence: TGTGCCAGTAGTATAGGAGGGCCGTTCACAGATACGCAGTATTTT.